In its sample, the clone carrying this T cell receptor (beta chain) was seen once. The data were obtained in a study of PD-L1 blockade in urothelial cancer. Study context: Blood underwent analysis 3 weeks (second dose) and 6 weeks after treatment began. T cell content in blood samples showed a median of approximately 150,000.

Clones were read by immunoSEQ multiplex PCR, and TCRdb kept only the in-frame ones, dropping some. The sample consists of tens of thousands of clones, around 90% of them appearing once. The receptor's source is a man in his fifties or sixties with urothelial cancer. Here the sequenced sample was PBMCs, taken around atezolizumab (anti-PD-L1) treatment.

The DNA of the CDR3 is TGTGCCTGGAGTGTACGGACAGGGGCGGAGGAGCTGTTTTTT. Its protein is CAWSVRTGAEELFF. The chain employs TRBV30 and TRBJ2-2, with 9 bases that match TRBD1. Losses at the gene ends were 0 bases for V and 10 bases for J; bases not matched to a gene: 6. Germline loops: CDR1 GTSNPN, CDR2 SVGIG (reference sequence). This CDR3 region has 14 residues. The variable domain in full, with the rest retrieved from reference TRBV30 and TRBJ2-2, is SQTIHQWPATLVQPVGSPLSLECTVEGTSNPNLYWYRQAAGRGLQLLFYSVGIGQISSEVPQNLSASRPQDRQFILSSKKLLLSDSGFYLCAWSVRTGAEELFFGEGSRLTVL.